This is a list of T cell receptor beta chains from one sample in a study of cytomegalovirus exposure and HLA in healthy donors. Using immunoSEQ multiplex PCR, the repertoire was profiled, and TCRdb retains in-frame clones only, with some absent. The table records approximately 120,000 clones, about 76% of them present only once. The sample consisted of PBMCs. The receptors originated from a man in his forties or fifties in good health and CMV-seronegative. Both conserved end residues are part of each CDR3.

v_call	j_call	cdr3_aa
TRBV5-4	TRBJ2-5	CASNQRGQETQYF
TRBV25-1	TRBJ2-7	CASGRGGSYEQYF
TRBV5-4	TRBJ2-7	CASSPGQGVDEQYF
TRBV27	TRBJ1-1	CASSRAGETEAFF
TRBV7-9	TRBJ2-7	CASSLDGRGLEQYF
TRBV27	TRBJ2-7	CASSLQGANEQYF
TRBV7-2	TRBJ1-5	CASSLDRNQPQHF
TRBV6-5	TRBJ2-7	CASSYRGAHYEQYF
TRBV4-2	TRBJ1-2	CASSQAPGQEIYGYTF
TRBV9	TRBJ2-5	CASSSNPAGAQETQYF
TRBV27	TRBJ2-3	CASKSSGYTQYF
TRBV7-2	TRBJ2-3	CASSTQRGADTQYF
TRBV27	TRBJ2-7	CASSLRPGSYEQYF
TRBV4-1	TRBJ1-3	CASSQGSAAGNTIYF
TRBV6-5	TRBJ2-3	CASRITGAYPDTQYF
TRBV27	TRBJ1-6	CASSFGGTNSPLHF
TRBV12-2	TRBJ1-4	CASRRALGGRWEKLFF
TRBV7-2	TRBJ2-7	CASSLTGFSSYEQYF
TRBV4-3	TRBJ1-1	CASSQERGGTEAFF
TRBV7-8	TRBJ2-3	CASSPRGGLTEGTQYF
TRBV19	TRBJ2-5	CASRQGALGETQYF
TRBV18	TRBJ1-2	CASSPSARDYGYTF
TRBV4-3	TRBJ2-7	CASSQDLGGYEQYF
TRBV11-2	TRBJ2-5	CASSLDSGGMETQYF
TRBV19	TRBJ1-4	CASSPDRAGGSEKLFF
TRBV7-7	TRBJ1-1	CASSLDRNTEAFF
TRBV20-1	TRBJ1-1	CSARGQTEAFF
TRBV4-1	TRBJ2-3	CASSQIPGQGTDTQYF
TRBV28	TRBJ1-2	CASSRTGTNYGYTF
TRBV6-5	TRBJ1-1	CASRIGLTSYTEAFF
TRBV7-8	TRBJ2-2	CASSLDGERTGRAGELFF
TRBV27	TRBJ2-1	CASSSTGYNEQFF
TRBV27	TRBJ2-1	CASISLSSYNEQFF
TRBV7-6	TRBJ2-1	CASSLAFGGGLAEQFF
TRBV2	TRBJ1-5	CASSDYSGIVPGEQPQHF
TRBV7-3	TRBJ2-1	CASSLTSDNEQFF
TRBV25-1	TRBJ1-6	CASSPTGTPLHF
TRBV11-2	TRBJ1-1	CASSHYRTANTEAFF
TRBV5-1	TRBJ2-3	CASSPGQGVTDTQYF
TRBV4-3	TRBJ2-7	CASSQTYAGTGLNEQYF
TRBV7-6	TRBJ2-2	CASSFGETGELFF
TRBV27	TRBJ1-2	CASSFGTGEGYTF
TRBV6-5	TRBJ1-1	CASSYSYGNTEAFF
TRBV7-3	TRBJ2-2	CASRDTKNTGELFF
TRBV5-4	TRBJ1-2	CASSLELNYGYTF